The clone carrying this T cell receptor (beta chain) was detected many times. Its antigen is not identified. The data are from a study of T cells in Graves' hyperthyroidism and ophthalmopathy. Study-wide results and limits: Prediction of ophthalmopathy progression came a median around 7.1 months pre-onset. Blood also carried most thyroid clonotypes expanded above 0.001.

Researchers amplified the TCR beta CDR3 regions from RNA transcripts. RT-PCR in the first round (using the HTBI primer set) targeted the TCR CDR3. TCRdb reprocessed the multiplex PCR reads with MiXCR, giving one entry per CDR3 protein. This table has a few hundred thousand distinct CDR3 sequences, approximately 17% appearing once. Diagnosis relied on clinical symptoms, serum thyroxine and TRAb, thyroid ultrasound and orbital computed tomography. Per germline, CDR1 LGHDT and CDR2 YNNKEL (reference sequence). This CDR3 spans 15 amino acids. Deletions cut 4 bases from V and 0 bases from J, with 10 bases between.

This sequence was found in a man between 18 and 29 years old with Graves' ophthalmopathy. V gene TRBV3-1 combines with J gene TRBJ1-3, with D uncertain. Material for sequencing was blood. The CDR3 loop is CASSPSLISGNTIYF. The CDR3 DNA reads as TGTGCCAGCAGCCCCTCGTTGATCTCTGGAAACACCATATATTTT. Combining the CDR3 with reference TRBV3-1 and TRBJ1-3 gives the whole variable domain DTAVSQTPKYLVTQMGNDKSIKCEQNLGHDTMYWYKQDSKKFLKIMFSYNNKELIINETVPNRFSPKSPDKAHLNLHINSLELGDSAVYFCASSPSLISGNTIYFGEGSWLTVV.